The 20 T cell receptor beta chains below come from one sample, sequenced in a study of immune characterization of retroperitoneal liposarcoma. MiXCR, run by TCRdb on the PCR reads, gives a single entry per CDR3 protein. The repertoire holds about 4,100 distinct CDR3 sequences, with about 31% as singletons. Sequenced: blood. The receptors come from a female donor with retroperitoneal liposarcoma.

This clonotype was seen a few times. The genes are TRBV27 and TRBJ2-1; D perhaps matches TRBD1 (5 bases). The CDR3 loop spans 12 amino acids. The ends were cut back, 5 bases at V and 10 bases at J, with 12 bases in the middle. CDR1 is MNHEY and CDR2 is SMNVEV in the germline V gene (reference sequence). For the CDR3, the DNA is TGTGCCAGCAGTCCAGACAGTTACGAGCAGTTCTTC. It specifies CASSPDSYEQFF.

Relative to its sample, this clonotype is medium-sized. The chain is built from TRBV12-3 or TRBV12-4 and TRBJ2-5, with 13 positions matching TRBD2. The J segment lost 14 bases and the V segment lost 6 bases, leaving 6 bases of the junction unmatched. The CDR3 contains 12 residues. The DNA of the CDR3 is TGTGCCAGCAGCGTACTAGCGGGAGGGAGATACTTC. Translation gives CASSVLAGGRYF.

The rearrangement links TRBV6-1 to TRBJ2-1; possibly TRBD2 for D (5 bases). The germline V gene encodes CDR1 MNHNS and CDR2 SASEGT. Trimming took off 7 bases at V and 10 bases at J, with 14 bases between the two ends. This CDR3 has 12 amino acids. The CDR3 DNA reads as TGTGCCAGCACGGGGATGGGATACGAGCAGTTCTTC. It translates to CASTGMGYEQFF.

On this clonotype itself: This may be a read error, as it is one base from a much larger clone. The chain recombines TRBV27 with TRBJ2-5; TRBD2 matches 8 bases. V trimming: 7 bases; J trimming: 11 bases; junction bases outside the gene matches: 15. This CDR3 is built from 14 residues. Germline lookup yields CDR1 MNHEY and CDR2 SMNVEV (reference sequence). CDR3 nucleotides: TGTGCCAGCACTCACCGGGGGGGGGACAATGAGCAGTACTTC. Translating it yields CASTHRGGDNEQYF.

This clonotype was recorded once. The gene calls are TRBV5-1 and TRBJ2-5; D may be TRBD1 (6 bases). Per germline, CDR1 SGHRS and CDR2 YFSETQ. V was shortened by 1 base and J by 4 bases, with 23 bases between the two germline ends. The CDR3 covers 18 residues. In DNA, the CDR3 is TGCGCCAGCAGCTTGTTGGGCTTTACCAGGGGTTCCGGAGAGACCCAGTACTTC. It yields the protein CASSLLGFTRGSGETQYF.

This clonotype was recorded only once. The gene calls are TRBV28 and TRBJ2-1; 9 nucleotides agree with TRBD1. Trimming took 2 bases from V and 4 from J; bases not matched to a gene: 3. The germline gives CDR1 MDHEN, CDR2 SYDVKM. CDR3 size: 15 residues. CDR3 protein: CASSLLGQGYNEQFF. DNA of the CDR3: TGTGCCAGCAGTTTACTAGGACAGGGGTACAATGAGCAGTTCTTC.

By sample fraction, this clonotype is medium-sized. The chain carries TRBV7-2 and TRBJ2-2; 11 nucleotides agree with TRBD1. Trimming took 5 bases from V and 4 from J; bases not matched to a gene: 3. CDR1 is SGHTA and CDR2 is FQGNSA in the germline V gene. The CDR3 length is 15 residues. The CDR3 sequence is CASSAGTGGTGELFF. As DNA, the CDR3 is TGTGCCAGCAGCGCCGGGACAGGGGGCACCGGGGAGCTGTTTTTT.

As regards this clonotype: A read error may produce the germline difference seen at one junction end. The CDR3 DNA is TGTGCCAGCAGCGACAGGTACTCTGGAGACACCATATATTTT. This encodes CASSDRYSGDTIYF. The J gene is TRBJ1-3, the V gene TRBV11-1; possibly TRBD1 for D (6 bases). CDR3 length: 14 amino acids. Germline loops: CDR1 SGHAT, CDR2 FQDESV (reference sequence).

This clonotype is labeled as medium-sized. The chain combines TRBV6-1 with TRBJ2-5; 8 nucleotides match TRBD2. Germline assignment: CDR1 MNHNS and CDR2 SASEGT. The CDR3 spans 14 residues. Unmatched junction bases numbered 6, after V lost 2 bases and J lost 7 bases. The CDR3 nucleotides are TGTGCCAGCAGTGAAAAGGTCGCGGGGGGGACCCAGTACTTC. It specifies CASSEKVAGGTQYF.

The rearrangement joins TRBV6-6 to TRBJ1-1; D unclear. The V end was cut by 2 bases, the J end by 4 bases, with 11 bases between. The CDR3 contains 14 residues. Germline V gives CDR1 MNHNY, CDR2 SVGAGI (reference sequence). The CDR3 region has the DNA TGTGCCAGCAGTTACACGACACTAAGCACTGAAGCTTTCTTT. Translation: CASSYTTLSTEAFF.

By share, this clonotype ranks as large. In nucleotides, the CDR3 is TGTGCCAGCACTCACCGGGGGGGGGACAATGAGCAGTTCTTC. Translation gives CASTHRGGDNEQFF. The chain combines TRBV27 with TRBJ2-1; 8 bases are shared with TRBD2. The CDR3 is made up of 14 amino acids. V shed 7 bases and J 5 bases; nucleotides not matched to a gene: 7. Germline lookup yields CDR1 MNHEY and CDR2 SMNVEV (reference sequence).

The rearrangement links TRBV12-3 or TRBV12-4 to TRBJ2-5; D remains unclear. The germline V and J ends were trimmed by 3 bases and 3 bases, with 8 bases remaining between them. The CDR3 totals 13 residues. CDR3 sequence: CASSFGEKETQYF. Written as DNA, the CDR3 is TGTGCCAGCAGTTTTGGAGAGAAAGAGACCCAGTACTTC.

The CDR3 nucleotides read TGCAGCGTTGAAGTTAGCATACCCTACGAGCAGTACTTC. Translating it yields CSVEVSIPYEQYF. The V gene is TRBV29-1, the J gene TRBJ2-5; D remains ambiguous. TRBJ2-7 explains the end of the DNA better; the J call may be wrong. The CDR3 spans 13 residues. Germline V gene lookup returns CDR1 SQVTM and CDR2 ANQGSEA.

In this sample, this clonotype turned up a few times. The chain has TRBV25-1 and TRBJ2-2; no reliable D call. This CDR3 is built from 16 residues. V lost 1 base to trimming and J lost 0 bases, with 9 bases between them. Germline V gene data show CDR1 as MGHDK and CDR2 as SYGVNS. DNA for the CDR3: TGTGCCAGCAGTGAATCGAAGGGAACGAACACCGGGGAGCTGTTTTTT. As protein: CASSESKGTNTGELFF.

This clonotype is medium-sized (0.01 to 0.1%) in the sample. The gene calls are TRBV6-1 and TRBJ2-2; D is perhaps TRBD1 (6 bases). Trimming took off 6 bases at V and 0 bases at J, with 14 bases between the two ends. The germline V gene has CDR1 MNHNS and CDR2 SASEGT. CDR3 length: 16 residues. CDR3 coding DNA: TGTGCCAGCAGACGAAGTGGGGGCGCGAACACCGGGGAGCTGTTTTTT. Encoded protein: CASRRSGGANTGELFF.

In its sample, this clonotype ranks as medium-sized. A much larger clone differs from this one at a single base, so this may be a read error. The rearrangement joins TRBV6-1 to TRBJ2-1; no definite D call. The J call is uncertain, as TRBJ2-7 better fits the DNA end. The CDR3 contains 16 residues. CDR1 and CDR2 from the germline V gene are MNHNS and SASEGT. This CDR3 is CASSERAPGSYNEQYF. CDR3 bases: TGTGCCAGCAGTGAAAGGGCCCCCGGCTCCTACAATGAGCAGTACTTC.

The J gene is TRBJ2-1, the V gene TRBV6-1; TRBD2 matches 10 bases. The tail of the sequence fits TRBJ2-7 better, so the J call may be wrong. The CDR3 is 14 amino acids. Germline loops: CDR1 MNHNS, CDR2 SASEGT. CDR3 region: CASSGLAGVHEQYF. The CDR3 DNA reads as TGTGCCAGCAGTGGGCTAGCGGGAGTACATGAGCAGTACTTC.

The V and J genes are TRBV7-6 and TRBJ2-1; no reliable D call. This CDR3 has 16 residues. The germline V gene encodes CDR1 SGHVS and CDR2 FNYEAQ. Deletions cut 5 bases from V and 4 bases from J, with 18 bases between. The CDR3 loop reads CASSPPTFDFYNEQFF. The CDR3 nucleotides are TGTGCCAGCAGCCCACCGACTTTCGACTTTTACAATGAGCAGTTCTTC.

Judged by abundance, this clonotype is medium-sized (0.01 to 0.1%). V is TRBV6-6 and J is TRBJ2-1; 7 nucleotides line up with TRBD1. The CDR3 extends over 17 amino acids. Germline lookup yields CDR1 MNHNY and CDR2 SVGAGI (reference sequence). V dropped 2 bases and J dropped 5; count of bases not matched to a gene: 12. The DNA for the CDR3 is TGTGCCAGCAGTTACACAAACAGGGGTAAGGGAGACAATGAGCAGTTCTTC. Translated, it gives CASSYTNRGKGDNEQFF.

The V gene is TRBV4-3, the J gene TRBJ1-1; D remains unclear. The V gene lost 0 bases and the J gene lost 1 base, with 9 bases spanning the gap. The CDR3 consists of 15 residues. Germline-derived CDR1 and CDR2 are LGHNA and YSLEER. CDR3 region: CASSQDRAKNTEAFF. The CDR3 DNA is TGCGCCAGCAGCCAAGATCGGGCGAAGAACACTGAAGCTTTCTTT.